Shown below are 27 T cell receptor beta chains from a single sample sequenced in a study of T cell responses to AZD1222 COVID-19 vaccine. Libraries were prepared by immunoSEQ multiplex PCR; TCRdb keeps only in-frame clonotypes and omits some of them. This table holds approximately 110,000 clones, around 85% found once. The starting material was peripheral blood, obtained 28 days after the second AZD1222 dose. All receptors come from an adult who received the AZD1222 COVID-19 vaccine.

The chain joins TRBV7-9 to TRBJ1-1, with D perhaps TRBD1 (5 bases). V lost 6 bases and J 0 bases, leaving 17 bases between the germline ends. The CDR3 extends over 16 amino acids. Looked up from germline, CDR1 is SEHNR and CDR2 is FQNEAQ (reference sequence). The CDR3 DNA is TGTGCCAGCAGTTCTAAAGGGACCTCGATGAACACTGAAGCTTTCTTT. This codes for CASSSKGTSMNTEAFF.

V gene TRBV9 combines with J gene TRBJ1-5, with D unclear. The CDR3 contains 13 residues. CDR1 is SGDLS and CDR2 is YYNGEE in the germline V gene. V was trimmed by 2 bases and J by 5 bases, leaving 8 bases between them. CDR3 amino acids: CASSVGWDQPQHF. DNA for the CDR3: TGTGCCAGCAGCGTTGGCTGGGATCAGCCCCAGCATTTT.

The chain joins TRBV7-9 to TRBJ2-1; 7 nucleotides agree with TRBD1. The CDR3 length is 16 residues. Trimming took 4 bases from V and 6 from J; bases not matched to a gene: 12. Looked up from germline, CDR1 is SEHNR and CDR2 is FQNEAQ (reference sequence). The CDR3 sequence is CASSSKLDRETNEQFF. The CDR3 nucleotides are TGTGCCAGCAGCTCAAAATTAGACAGGGAAACCAATGAGCAGTTCTTC.

CDR3 sequence reads: CASSQENEKQVNEKLFF. DNA for the CDR3: TGTGCCAGCAGCCAAGAAAATGAGAAGCAGGTTAATGAAAAACTGTTTTTT. The chain links TRBV3-1 (or the pseudogene TRBV3-2) to TRBJ1-4, with unresolved D. Deletions cut 0 bases from V and 4 bases from J, with 15 bases between. The CDR3 is 17 residues long. Germline lookup yields CDR1 LGHDT and CDR2 YNNKEL (reference sequence).

This clone was seen a single time. The CDR3 spells CASSQEGGAYGYTF. The DNA for the CDR3 is TGTGCCAGCAGTCAGGAAGGAGGAGCGTATGGCTACACCTTC. The genes are TRBV6-2 or TRBV6-3 and TRBJ1-2; D unclear. The length of the CDR3 is 14 residues. Germline V gives CDR1 MNHEY, CDR2 SVGEGT. The V gene lost 5 bases and the J gene lost 5 bases, with 15 bases spanning the gap.

The chain links TRBV7-9 to TRBJ1-1; weak D call: TRBD1 (6 bases). Germline values: CDR1 SEHNR, CDR2 FQNEAQ (reference sequence). Trimming shortened V by 5 bases and J by 2 bases, and 18 bases separated the two germline ends. This CDR3 region has 16 residues. The CDR3 nucleotides read TGTGCCAGCAGCCGCAGGGGACCCACCTTAAACACTGAAGCTTTCTTT. Translating it yields CASSRRGPTLNTEAFF.

V is TRBV9 and J is TRBJ1-1; possible D gene TRBD1, 6 bases. Per the germline V gene, CDR1 is SGDLS and CDR2 is YYNGEE. This CDR3 is built from 13 residues. The V and J ends lost 1 base and 7 bases respectively, with 11 bases between them. CDR3 sequence: CASSVKAGVEAFF. DNA for the CDR3: TGTGCCAGCAGCGTAAAGGCAGGGGTTGAAGCTTTCTTT.

V is TRBV30 and J is TRBJ1-1; D might be TRBD1 (6 bases). The CDR3 is made up of 15 amino acids. With 2 bases removed from V and 5 bases from J, the gap between germline ends came to 18 bases. Germline CDR1 and CDR2: GTSNPN and SVGIG (reference sequence). The CDR3 DNA sequence: TGTGCCTGGAGTACCGGCCAGGGGTGGAGTACTGAAGCTTTCTTT. This gives the protein CAWSTGQGWSTEAFF.

The V gene is TRBV25-1, the J gene TRBJ1-2; D perhaps matches TRBD1 (6 bases). The CDR3 is 13 amino acids. V shed 7 bases and J shed 8 bases, with 17 bases lying between them. Germline assignment: CDR1 MGHDK and CDR2 SYGVNS. The CDR3 protein is CASTVGEGVGYTF. The CDR3, as DNA: TGTGCCAGCACAGTTGGGGAGGGGGTCGGCTACACCTTC.

This chain connects TRBV7-2 to TRBJ2-7; possible D gene TRBD1, 6 bases. Trimming took off 3 bases at V and 7 bases at J, with 13 bases between the two ends. The CDR3 runs 13 residues. The germline V gene encodes CDR1 SGHTA and CDR2 FQGNSA. The CDR3 sequence: CASSFEGVGEQYF. CDR3 nucleotides: TGTGCCAGCAGCTTTGAGGGGGTGGGAGAGCAGTACTTC. The complete variable domain, with remaining parts taken from reference TRBV7-2 and TRBJ2-7, reads GAGVSQSPSNKVTEKGKDVELRCDPISGHTALYWYRQSLGQGLEFLIYFQGNSAPDKSGLPSDRFSAERTGGSVSTLTIQRTQQEDSAVYLCASSFEGVGEQYFGPGTRLTVT.

The gene calls are TRBV5-1 and TRBJ1-2; D gene ambiguous. V lost 0 bases to trimming and J lost 7 bases, with 16 bases between them. Germline CDR1 SGHRS, CDR2 YFSETQ. This CDR3 comprises 15 residues. The CDR3 sequence: CASSLGYTPGSGYTF. The DNA for the CDR3 is TGCGCCAGCAGCTTGGGGTACACACCGGGGAGTGGCTACACCTTC.

The chain couples TRBV7-3 to TRBJ1-3; D is ambiguous. The CDR3 contains 16 residues. Trimming removed 0 bases at V and 3 bases at J, with 12 bases between. Germline V CDR1 and CDR2: SGHTA, FQGTGA. CDR3 loop: CASSLTSGVGGNTIYF. The CDR3 coding sequence is TGTGCCAGCAGCTTAACGTCTGGAGTAGGTGGAAACACCATATATTTT. Full variable domain (rest looked up from reference TRBV7-3 and TRBJ1-3): GAGVSQTPSNKVTEKGKYVELRCDPISGHTALYWYRQSLGQGPEFLIYFQGTGAADDSGLPNDRFFAVRPEGSVSTLKIQRTERGDSAVYLCASSLTSGVGGNTIYFGEGSWLTVV.

This clone was picked up one time. V is TRBV21-1 and J is TRBJ2-7; the table assigns TRBD2, which was not confirmed against the DNA. TRBV21-1 is marked as a pseudogene. This CDR3 has 16 residues. CDR3 protein: CASSTDRTSGGYEQYF. Here the CDR3 DNA reads TGTGCCAGCAGCACTGATCGGACTAGCGGCGGTTACGAGCAGTACTTC.

This clone occurred once. This sequence joins TRBV4-3 and TRBJ1-4; tentatively, D is TRBD1 (5 bases). The CDR3 covers 17 residues. Trimming left V 2 bases short and J 4 bases short, with 17 bases between. Germline V gives CDR1 LGHNA, CDR2 YSLEER. As DNA, the CDR3 is TGCGCCAGCAGCCAATATTTACTTCAGGGTAATAATGAAAAACTGTTTTTT. It specifies CASSQYLLQGNNEKLFF.

The chain carries TRBV3-1 (or the pseudogene TRBV3-2) and TRBJ1-1, with D possibly matching TRBD1 (5 bases). Germline V gives CDR1 LGHDT, CDR2 YNNKEL (reference sequence). This CDR3 is built from 14 residues. The V gene lost 3 bases and the J gene lost 11 bases, with 19 bases spanning the gap. The CDR3 DNA is TGTGCCAGCAGCCAGGGCAGGGTTTCTATGTTGGCTTTCTTT. This codes for CASSQGRVSMLAFF.

V and J are TRBV5-1 and TRBJ1-2; D call uncertain. Germline assignment: CDR1 SGHRS and CDR2 YFSETQ. The CDR3 extends over 13 amino acids. V was clipped by 5 bases and J by 2 bases, with 10 bases between them. This CDR3 reads CASSVDKNYGYTF. CDR3 nucleotides: TGCGCCAGCAGTGTTGACAAGAACTATGGCTACACCTTC.

This rearrangement joins TRBV5-4 to TRBJ2-7; TRBD2 matches at 10 bases. This CDR3 spans 17 amino acids. Trimming at V came to 4 bases and at J to 4 bases, leaving 14 bases not matched to a gene. From germline, CDR1 is SGHNT and CDR2 YYREEE (reference sequence). The CDR3, as DNA: TGTGCCAGCAGCCCCCCAGCGGGAGGGCTGGACCCTTACGAGCAGTACTTC. It encodes CASSPPAGGLDPYEQYF. Complete variable domain (other parts from reference TRBV5-4 and TRBJ2-7): ETGVTQSPTHLIKTRGQQVTLRCSSQSGHNTVSWYQQALGQGPQFIFQYYREEENGRGNFPPRFSGLQFPNYSSELNVNALELDDSALYLCASSPPAGGLDPYEQYFGPGTRLTVT.

The chain is built from TRBV12-3 or TRBV12-4 and TRBJ1-2; tentative D call: TRBD1 (5 bases). Trimming cost V 6 bases and J 7 bases, with 12 bases left between them. CDR3 size: 12 residues. CDR3 residues: CASSAVRVGYTF. CDR3 nucleotides: TGTGCCAGCAGCGCAGTCAGGGTTGGCTACACCTTC.

The chain employs TRBV6-2 or TRBV6-3 and TRBJ2-3; D is undetermined. CDR3 size: 14 residues. The germline gives CDR1 MNHEY, CDR2 SVGEGT. V lost 6 bases to trimming and J lost 4 bases, with 14 bases between them. CDR3 protein: CASSPHAVADTQYF. CDR3 coding DNA: TGTGCCAGCAGCCCCCATGCGGTGGCAGATACGCAGTATTTT.

This chain joins TRBV5-1 and TRBJ1-1; D may be TRBD1 (5 bases). Germline CDR1 is SGHRS and CDR2 is YFSETQ. V was trimmed by 4 bases and J by 0 bases, leaving 13 bases between them. The CDR3 length is 15 residues. This CDR3 reads CASSPTVQVNTEAFF. The DNA of the CDR3 is TGCGCCAGCAGCCCGACAGTTCAGGTGAACACTGAAGCTTTCTTT.

The chain links TRBV5-4 to TRBJ2-5, with 12 positions matching TRBD2. The V gene's germline CDR1 is SGHNT and CDR2 YYREEE (reference sequence). V lost 4 bases to trimming and J lost 1 base; unmatched junction nucleotides: 5. The CDR3 has 16 amino acids. CDR3 sequence: CASSPGLAGRQETQYF. Written as DNA, the CDR3 is TGTGCCAGCAGCCCAGGACTAGCGGGGCGCCAAGAGACCCAGTACTTC.

This clone was recorded a few times. This chain uses TRBV3-1 (or the pseudogene TRBV3-2) with TRBJ1-1; 8 nucleotides agree with TRBD1. Germline-derived CDR1 and CDR2 are LGHDT and YNNKEL (reference sequence). The J segment lost 0 bases and the V segment lost 3 bases, leaving 3 bases of the junction unmatched. The CDR3 is made up of 15 amino acids. The CDR3 DNA follows: TGTGCCAGCAGCCACAGGGGGCCAATGAACACTGAAGCTTTCTTT. Protein sequence: CASSHRGPMNTEAFF.

The CDR3 loop reads CASRITGTSNTGELFF. CDR3 DNA: TGCGCCAGCAGAATTACCGGAACAAGTAACACCGGGGAGCTGTTTTTT. V usage is TRBV5-1 and J usage is TRBJ2-2; D ambiguous. The length of the CDR3 is 16 residues. Germline-derived CDR1 and CDR2 are SGHRS and YFSETQ. The V end was cut by 5 bases, the J end by 2 bases, with 16 bases between.

This clone occurred a few times. The chain couples TRBV5-1 to TRBJ2-5; tentative D call: TRBD2 (6 bases). CDR1 and CDR2 (germline): SGHRS, YFSETQ. V was trimmed by 3 bases and J by 9 bases, leaving 15 bases between them. The CDR3 length is 13 residues. The CDR3 region is CASSSGSPGAQYF. The CDR3 coding sequence is TGCGCCAGCAGCTCGGGGTCCCCGGGGGCCCAGTACTTC.

J is TRBJ2-7 and V is TRBV5-1, with TRBD1 identical over 8 bases. CDR1 and CDR2 (germline): SGHRS, YFSETQ. This CDR3 has 14 residues. V was clipped by 4 bases and J by 5 bases; unmatched bases: 8. This CDR3 is CASSGQGAIHEQYF. The CDR3 DNA is TGCGCCAGCAGCGGCCAGGGGGCTATCCACGAGCAGTACTTC.

The chain couples TRBV11-2 to TRBJ1-2; no definite D call. CDR3 size: 14 residues. The V and J ends lost 0 bases and 4 bases respectively, with 9 bases between them. CDR1 is SGHAT and CDR2 is FQNNGV in the germline V gene. In nucleotides, the CDR3 is TGTGCCAGCAGCTTAGATCCGGGGTCCTATGGCTACACCTTC. Its protein is CASSLDPGSYGYTF.

This sequence joins TRBV3-1 (or the pseudogene TRBV3-2) and TRBJ1-1, with D maybe TRBD1 (6 bases). The CDR3 contains 15 residues. V was clipped by 4 bases and J by 0 bases, with 12 bases between them. Per the germline V gene, CDR1 is LGHDT and CDR2 is YNNKEL (reference sequence). CDR3: CASSPGQLMNTEAFF. CDR3 nucleotides: TGTGCCAGCAGCCCGGGACAACTAATGAACACTGAAGCTTTCTTT.